This T cell receptor beta chain was sequenced for a study of blood T cell repertoires in COVID-19. Study-wide background: Acute-phase and convalescent COVID-19 samples originated in the United States, Italy and Spain.

Germline V lookup: CDR1 SGHRS, CDR2 YFSETQ. With V trimmed by 5 bases and J by 2 bases, 6 bases remained unmatched. The CDR3 sequence is 14 residues long. The method was immunoSEQ multiplex PCR; TCRdb's version includes in-frame clones alone and lacks a portion of them. The sample records around 250,000 clones, around 89% being singletons. This clone was recorded once. This chain links TRBV5-1 with TRBJ1-2, with 7 bases lining up with TRBD1. The sample consisted of peripheral blood. This sequence originates from a woman aged 60-70 years with COVID-19, enrolled during active disease. The DNA of the CDR3 is TGCGCCAGCAGAAAGGGGGCGGAGAACTATGGCTACACCTTC. It codes for CASRKGAENYGYTF.